The rows below give T cell receptor beta chains drawn from one sample of a study of blood T cell repertoires in COVID-19. Here immunoSEQ multiplex PCR was the method, and the copy in TCRdb shows in-frame clones only, minus some. The sample holds tens of thousands of clones, less than 85% seen once. The sequenced material came from peripheral blood. The receptors here all came from a human donor in a cohort sampled during active COVID-19. Both conserved end residues are part of each CDR3. D genes are given only for firm matches. Not every row has a clone size; where given, it reads once, few, many or a size class.

d_call,j_call,v_call,clone_size,cdr3_nt,cdr3_aa
TRBD1,TRBJ1-1,TRBV19,.,TGTGCCAGTAGCTGGGACAGGGAGACGGGTGAAGCTTTCTTT,CASSWDRETGEAFF
.,TRBJ1-1,TRBV6-5,few,TGTGCCAGCAGTTACAACCTAGGTTCCACTGAAGCTTTCTTT,CASSYNLGSTEAFF
.,TRBJ1-2,TRBV7-2,.,TGTGCCAGCAGCTTAGTGTTTGTTTTGGGACAAGACTATGGCTACACCTTC,CASSLVFVLGQDYGYTF
.,TRBJ1-1,TRBV7-9,.,TGTGCCAGCAGCCCCTGGGGAGGGGGAGCTGAAGCTTTCTTT,CASSPWGGGAEAFF
.,TRBJ2-2,TRBV24-1,.,TGTGCCACCAGTGTCGACAGGGAGGTCGGGGAGCTGTTTTTT,CATSVDREVGELFF
TRBD1,TRBJ1-6,TRBV30,.,TGTGCCTGGAGTGTCCAGGCAGGGGGCCTTTCACCCCTCCACTTT,CAWSVQAGGLSPLHF
TRBD2,TRBJ2-1,TRBV9,.,TGTGCCAGCAGCGTAAGCGGGGGGCCCTCCTACAATGAGCAGTTCTTC,CASSVSGGPSYNEQFF
.,TRBJ2-6,TRBV5-1,many,TGCGCCAGCAGCTTGGCCGGAGTGGGCTCTGGGGCCAACGTCCTGACTTTC,CASSLAGVGSGANVLTF
TRBD1,TRBJ2-6,TRBV5-1,.,TGCGCCAGCAAAACTTTGGACAGGGGGCTCGCTGGGGCCAACGTCCTGACTTTC,CASKTLDRGLAGANVLTF
TRBD1,TRBJ1-5,TRBV19,.,TGTGCCAGTAGTACCTCAAAACAGGGGATGGATCAGCCCCAGCATTTT,CASSTSKQGMDQPQHF
.,TRBJ1-1,TRBV6-5,.,TGTGCCAGCACCACGGGGGGCACACCCGAGGCTTTCTTT,CASTTGGTPEAFF
TRBD1,TRBJ1-2,TRBV12-3/TRBV12-4,.,TGTGCCAGCAGACCGGACAGGGCCGGCGGCTACACCTTC,CASRPDRAGGYTF
.,TRBJ2-3,TRBV27,once,TGTGCCAGCAGACATAGCAGAACAGATACGCAGTATTTT,CASRHSRTDTQYF
TRBD1,TRBJ2-6,TRBV7-2,.,TGTGCCAGCTCAAGGGGGCCTGGGGCCAACGTCCTGACTTTC,CASSRGPGANVLTF
TRBD1,TRBJ1-5,TRBV6-2/TRBV6-3,.,TGTGCCAGCAGTTACTCGGGACAGGGCACTCATAGCAATCAGCCCCAGCATTTT,CASSYSGQGTHSNQPQHF
.,TRBJ1-1,TRBV9,.,TGTGCCAGCAGCGTGGGTGGGCAGGACACTGAAGCTTTCTTT,CASSVGGQDTEAFF
TRBD1,TRBJ1-1,TRBV5-1,.,TGCGCCAGCAGCTTGGGTGGACAGGGAGGCACTGAAGCTTTCTTT,CASSLGGQGGTEAFF
TRBD1,TRBJ2-7,TRBV12-5,.,TGTGCTAGTGGCACCGGGACAGGGGCCTACGAGCAGTACTTC,CASGTGTGAYEQYF